Each of the 19 T cell receptor beta chains below was sequenced from the same sample in a study of OX40 agonist ivuxolimab in advanced cancers. Assay: immunoSEQ multiplex PCR; the TCRdb copy retains only in-frame clones and omits some. The sample lists about 69,000 clones, 80% occurring once. The sequencing here drew on CD4+ or CD8+ T cells sorted from blood, taken in a trial of the OX40 agonist ivuxolimab. The receptors were sampled from an adult with an advanced solid tumor such as melanoma, head and neck, liver or kidney cancer.

The rearrangement uses TRBV18 and TRBJ1-1, with D hard to call. The germline V gene encodes CDR1 KGHSH and CDR2 LQKENI. The CDR3 runs to 13 residues. V was cut by 3 bases and J by 6 bases, with 11 bases left in between. DNA for the CDR3: TGTGCCAGCTCACCCTTCGGAGCCCCTGAAGCTTTCTTT. It is translated as CASSPFGAPEAFF.

The V gene is TRBV7-3, the J gene TRBJ2-5, with D perhaps TRBD2 (5 bases). Trimming took 5 bases from V and 5 from J, leaving 12 bases between them. CDR3 size: 13 residues. Germline V lookup: CDR1 SGHTA, CDR2 FQGTGA. The chain's CDR3 is CASSPGLAETQYF. As DNA, the CDR3 is TGTGCCAGCAGCCCCGGACTGGCGGAGACCCAGTACTTC.

This chain joins TRBV6-5 and TRBJ1-3; possible D gene TRBD1, 5 bases. Germline lookup yields CDR1 MNHEY and CDR2 SVGAGI. The CDR3 runs 15 residues. The germline V and J ends were trimmed by 4 bases and 0 bases, with 10 bases remaining between them. This CDR3 reads CASSWGRSSGNTIYF. For the CDR3, the DNA is TGTGCCAGCAGTTGGGGACGGAGCTCTGGAAACACCATATATTTT.

The chain has TRBV7-9 and TRBJ2-7; 10 bases match TRBD1. CDR3 size: 15 residues. In germline, CDR1 is SEHNR, CDR2 FQNEAQ (reference sequence). The V and J ends lost 1 base and 5 bases, in that order; junction bases with no gene match: 5. The CDR3 sequence is CASSLETGGRDEQYF. DNA for the CDR3: TGTGCCAGCAGCTTAGAGACAGGGGGCCGCGACGAGCAGTACTTC. Complete variable domain (other parts from reference TRBV7-9 and TRBJ2-7): DTGVSQNPRHKITKRGQNVTFRCDPISEHNRLYWYRQTLGQGPEFLTYFQNEAQLEKSRLLSDRFSAERPKGSFSTLEIQRTEQGDSAMYLCASSLETGGRDEQYFGPGTRLTVT.

This chain links TRBV7-2 with TRBJ1-2, with a tentative D call TRBD1 (5 bases). Between the trimmed V and J ends, which lost 1 base and 4 bases, there was a span of 7 bases. The CDR3 consists of 13 residues. From germline, CDR1 is SGHTA and CDR2 FQGNSA. The CDR3 bases are TGTGCCAGCAGCTTAGTGCAGGGCTATGGCTACACCTTC. Translated, it gives CASSLVQGYGYTF.

The rearrangement uses TRBV9 and TRBJ2-3; D tentatively fits TRBD1 or TRBD2 (6 bases each). Germline V gives CDR1 SGDLS, CDR2 YYNGEE. Trimming took 4 bases from V and 3 from J, leaving 18 bases between them. This CDR3 region has 16 residues. The CDR3 DNA is TGTGCCAGCAGCCCCACCCCGTGGGGGGCAACAGATACGCAGTATTTT. It codes for CASSPTPWGATDTQYF.

A few counts support this clone. V usage is TRBV28 and J usage is TRBJ1-5, with 9 bases matching TRBD1. The length of the CDR3 is 15 residues. The J segment lost 3 bases and the V segment lost 5 bases, leaving 5 bases of the junction unmatched. Looked up from germline, CDR1 is MDHEN and CDR2 is SYDVKM. Here the CDR3 reads CASSPRTGANQPQHF. Written as DNA, the CDR3 is TGTGCCAGCAGTCCCCGGACAGGGGCCAATCAGCCCCAGCATTTT. Full variable domain (remainder filled in from reference TRBV28 and TRBJ1-5): DVKVTQSSRYLVKRTGEKVFLECVQDMDHENMFWYRQDPGLGLRLIYFSYDVKMKEKGDIPEGYSVSREKKERFSLILESASTNQTSMYLCASSPRTGANQPQHFGDGTRLSIL.

This sequence joins TRBV28 and TRBJ1-4; D might be TRBD1 (5 bases). Trimming took 7 bases from V and 3 from J, leaving 15 bases between them. Germline values: CDR1 MDHEN, CDR2 SYDVKM. The CDR3 contains 15 residues. CDR3 loop: CASIPRGVPNEKLFF. The CDR3 coding sequence is TGTGCCAGCATCCCCCGGGGGGTCCCTAATGAAAAACTGTTTTTT.

This chain connects TRBV9 to TRBJ1-1, with no clear D. The germline V and J ends were trimmed by 0 bases and 6 bases, with 9 bases remaining between them. This CDR3 is 13 amino acids long. CDR1 and CDR2 from the germline V gene are SGDLS and YYNGEE. The CDR3 bases are TGTGCCAGCAGCGTAGAGAGCTATTCTGAAGCTTTCTTT. Translated: CASSVESYSEAFF.

This rearrangement joins TRBV5-6 to TRBJ1-3, with a tentative D call TRBD1 (5 bases). This CDR3 contains 15 residues. Germline V gives CDR1 SGHDT, CDR2 YYEEEE. Trimming shortened V by 5 bases and J by 0 bases, and 12 bases separated the two germline ends. The CDR3 sequence: CASSRAGNSGNTIYF. In DNA form, the CDR3 reads TGTGCCAGCAGTCGAGCAGGGAACTCTGGAAACACCATATATTTT.

This clone was counted only a few times. The chain joins TRBV19 to TRBJ1-1; 10 bases map to TRBD1. Germline V gene sequence: CDR1 LNHDA, CDR2 SQIVND (reference sequence). The CDR3 length is 13 residues. Unmatched junction bases numbered 3, after V lost 8 bases and J lost 3 bases. CDR3 in amino acids: CASRDRGYTEAFF. The CDR3 bases are TGTGCCAGTCGGGACAGGGGATACACTGAAGCTTTCTTT.

The rearrangement links TRBV2 to TRBJ2-7, with D possibly being TRBD2 (5 bases). Germline CDR1 is SNHLY and CDR2 is FYNNEI. CDR3 size: 12 residues. Between the trimmed V and J ends, which lost 3 bases and 4 bases, there was a span of 7 bases. The CDR3 region has the DNA TGTGCCAGCAGTGACCGGGGTTACGAGCAGTACTTC. Residues: CASSDRGYEQYF.

A single count supports this clone. In DNA, the CDR3 is TGCAGCGTGGGGGACAGTTCCGGGGCCAACGTCCTGACTTTC. Protein: CSVGDSSGANVLTF. This chain connects TRBV29-1 to TRBJ2-6; TRBD1 agrees at 7 bases. J lost 4 bases, V lost 6 bases, and 6 bases had no gene match. Germline lookup yields CDR1 SQVTM and CDR2 ANQGSEA. The length of the CDR3 is 14 residues.

J is TRBJ2-5 and V is TRBV10-3; 8 bases match TRBD1. The CDR3 is 14 amino acids. The V gene's germline CDR1 is ENHRY and CDR2 SYGVKD. V was pared by 5 bases and J by 0 bases, with 2 bases of the junction left unmatched. CDR3 loop: CAISPGQDQETQYF. CDR3 bases: TGTGCCATCAGTCCGGGACAGGACCAAGAGACCCAGTACTTC.

The chain links TRBV20-1 to TRBJ1-2, with no clear D. Germline values: CDR1 DFQATT, CDR2 SNEGSKA (reference sequence). The CDR3 spans 11 residues. Trimming stripped 5 bases from V and 4 bases from J, with 8 bases between. The DNA of the CDR3 is TGCAGTGCTTCTAATACCTATGGCTACACCTTC. It yields the protein CSASNTYGYTF.

The sample holds a few counts of this clone. V is TRBV10-3 and J is TRBJ1-6, with 12 bases that match TRBD1. There are 15 residues in the CDR3. Germline CDR1 and CDR2: ENHRY and SYGVKD. V was pared by 10 bases and J by 7 bases, with 8 bases of the junction left unmatched. The CDR3 loop reads CATGGQGAGNSPLHF. The CDR3 DNA sequence: TGTGCCACTGGGGGACAGGGGGCCGGGAATTCACCCCTCCACTTT.

In its sample, this clone is medium-sized. CDR3: CASSEGQGRNTEAFF. The CDR3, as DNA: TGTGCCAGCTCAGAAGGACAGGGACGCAACACTGAAGCTTTCTTT. The chain has TRBV18 and TRBJ1-1; 8 bases align to TRBD1. The CDR3 sequence is 15 residues long. CDR1 is KGHSH and CDR2 is LQKENI in the germline V gene. J lost 2 bases, V lost 5 bases, and 7 bases had no gene match.

The table lists this clone with a count of one. The V and J genes are TRBV4-2 and TRBJ1-1; 10 bases agree with TRBD1. The CDR3 is 14 amino acids. From germline, CDR1 is LGHNA and CDR2 YNFKEQ. J was trimmed by 1 base and V by 4 bases; bases with no gene match: 0. This CDR3 is CASSRDRGNTEAFF. Written as DNA, the CDR3 is TGTGCCAGCAGCCGGGACAGGGGGAACACTGAAGCTTTCTTT.

This clone was seen more than once but under ten times. The chain recombines TRBV25-1 with TRBJ1-1; unclear D gene. The V end was cut by 7 bases, the J end by 0 bases, with 18 bases between. Per germline, CDR1 MGHDK and CDR2 SYGVNS. This CDR3 region has 16 residues. The CDR3 here is CASKTSETLMNTEAFF. Here the CDR3 DNA reads TGTGCCAGCAAAACCTCGGAGACACTAATGAACACTGAAGCTTTCTTT.